What follows is one TCR beta chain and its context. The sample originates from a study of blood T cell repertoires in COVID-19. Here immunoSEQ multiplex PCR was the method, and the copy in TCRdb shows in-frame clones only, minus some. The sample consists of roughly 180,000 clones, approximately 89% of them appearing once. Germline V gives CDR1 LNHDA, CDR2 SQIVND (reference sequence). There are 15 residues in the CDR3. V was clipped by 1 base and J by 8 bases; unmatched bases: 7. The chain joins TRBV19 to TRBJ2-4; TRBD2 agrees at 8 bases. Material: peripheral blood. This receptor was identified in a woman in her 30s with acute or convalescent COVID-19. The CDR3 DNA reads TGTGCCAGTAGTATAGCCCCGGGACTAGGGGACATTCAGTACTTC. Translated: CASSIAPGLGDIQYF.